This record covers a single T cell receptor beta chain. As yet, its antigen is unknown. This sample was taken from a study of T cells in localized non-small cell lung cancer. Some clones are missing from TCRdb's copy, which holds only in-frame ones; the method was immunoSEQ multiplex PCR. The table has tens of thousands of clones, about 90% seen once; the top ten hold roughly 22%. The study's findings and limits: Appearance in adjacent lung was seen for a median about 59 of the top 100 tumor clones. Only one tumor region went through sequencing, so heterogeneity may still be there. Higher adjacent-lung clonality was associated with shorter survival. In uninvolved adjacent lung, T cell clonality reached its highest value, exceeding tumor.

The TCR comes from a male donor aged 60 or older with stage III squamous cell lung carcinoma. The sequencing used peripheral blood, collected before any cancer treatment.

The CDR3 DNA is TGTGCCAGCAGTTCGACGGAGGATACCTACGAGCAGTACTTC. Encoded protein: CASSSTEDTYEQYF. V and J are TRBV6-5 and TRBJ2-7, with D possibly TRBD2 on 5 matching bases. The CDR3 runs to 14 residues. Per the germline V gene, CDR1 is MNHEY and CDR2 is SVGAGI. V was shortened by 4 bases and J by 2 bases, with 12 bases between the two germline ends.